A single sample gave rise to the 28 T cell receptor beta chains below, sequenced in a study of blood T cells in healthy people across ages. For the second PCR, which ran for 7 to 11 cycles, a sample-barcoded 5' primer and a J-beta primer mix were used. MiXCR was run by TCRdb on the 5' RACE reads, yielding one entry per CDR3 protein. Among approximately 1,100,000 distinct CDR3 sequences, more than 40% were seen once, and the ten largest hold approximately 20%. The specimen was blood. All receptors derive from a woman aged 55-75 years in good health.

This clonotype was recorded a few times. The V and J genes are TRBV28 and TRBJ2-5, with TRBD2 identical over 13 bases. The CDR3 runs 18 residues. Germline V lookup: CDR1 MDHEN, CDR2 SYDVKM. Trimming removed 3 bases from V and 5 bases from J; junction bases left unmatched: 12. CDR3 bases: TGTGCCAGCAGTTTTGGCCAACTAGGACTAGCGGGAGAGGAGACCCAGTACTTC. Translated: CASSFGQLGLAGEETQYF.

V and J are TRBV9 and TRBJ2-1; D gene unclear. The germline gives CDR1 SGDLS, CDR2 YYNGEE. The CDR3 contains 13 residues. The V and J ends lost 3 bases and 5 bases respectively, with 9 bases between them. In nucleotides, the CDR3 is TGTGCCAGCAGCGACCCTGGAAACAATGAGCAGTTCTTC. Translation gives CASSDPGNNEQFF.

This chain links TRBV12-3 or TRBV12-4 with TRBJ1-2, with D unclear. This CDR3 comprises 15 residues. V lost 7 bases and J 0 bases, leaving 15 bases between the germline ends. The CDR3: CASTYLAGTNYGYTF. The CDR3 DNA reads TGTGCCAGCACCTACCTCGCGGGAACTAACTATGGCTACACCTTC.

This clonotype was picked up a small number of times. The rearrangement uses TRBV10-3 and TRBJ2-1; the D gene is possibly TRBD2 (6 bases). Trimming removed 9 bases at V and 0 bases at J, with 15 bases between. The CDR3 length is 15 residues. Per germline, CDR1 ENHRY and CDR2 SYGVKD. DNA for the CDR3: TGTGCCATAATGGGGGGTTTCGGCTCCTACAATGAGCAGTTCTTC. It yields the protein CAIMGGFGSYNEQFF.

Only a few counts were recorded for this clonotype. The chain couples TRBV27 to TRBJ2-3; D unclear. Trimming cost V 0 bases and J 4 bases, with 11 bases left between them. The CDR3 runs 15 residues. CDR1 and CDR2 (germline): MNHEY, SMNVEV (reference sequence). CDR3 sequence (DNA): TGTGCCAGCAGTTTATCTCCGCCCATCCCAGATACGCAGTATTTT. It specifies CASSLSPPIPDTQYF.

The chain joins TRBV6-5 to TRBJ2-7, with D uncertain. V gave up 2 bases and J gave up 3 bases, with 11 bases separating them. The CDR3 covers 14 residues. The germline CDR1 and CDR2 sequences are MNHEY and SVGAGI. This CDR3 is CASSYQGMNYEQYF. The CDR3 DNA is TGTGCCAGCAGTTACCAAGGGATGAACTACGAGCAGTACTTC.

This clonotype was detected only a few times. V gene TRBV7-9 combines with J gene TRBJ2-3, with 8 bases identical to TRBD2. Germline assignment: CDR1 SEHNR and CDR2 FQNEAQ (reference sequence). This CDR3 has 16 residues. The ends lost 0 bases at V and 5 bases at J; junction bases unmatched: 7. The CDR3 bases are TGTGCCAGCAGCTTAGCACTGGGACTAGTCGGAGATACGCAGTATTTT. The encoded protein is CASSLALGLVGDTQYF.

V usage is TRBV2 and J usage is TRBJ2-2; 7 bases match TRBD1. The J segment lost 2 bases and the V segment lost 6 bases, leaving 6 bases of the junction unmatched. This CDR3 region has 15 residues. In germline, CDR1 is SNHLY, CDR2 FYNNEI. CDR3 nucleotide sequence: TGTGCCAGCAGGATGACAGGGAGTAACACCGGGGAGCTGTTTTTT. Protein sequence: CASRMTGSNTGELFF.

The rearrangement uses TRBV4-2 and TRBJ2-5; 8 bases align to TRBD1. Per germline, CDR1 LGHNA and CDR2 YNFKEQ. The CDR3 spans 15 residues. After removal of 0 bases from V and 5 bases from J, the junction contained 5 bases not matched to a gene. In DNA form, the CDR3 reads TGTGCCAGCAGCCAAGAGCCAGGGGGCCGGGAGACCCAGTACTTC. Protein product: CASSQEPGGRETQYF.

This clonotype appeared once. V is TRBV12-3 or TRBV12-4 and J is TRBJ1-6; D unresolved. V dropped 3 bases and J dropped 10 bases, with 16 bases sitting between them. The CDR3 has 15 residues. This CDR3 is CASSFSRINSSPLHF. In DNA form, the CDR3 reads TGTGCCAGCAGTTTCAGTAGGATTAACTCCTCACCCCTCCACTTT.

This chain joins TRBV27 and TRBJ2-6; 11 bases line up with TRBD1. The CDR3 has 17 residues. Losses at the gene ends were 6 bases for V and 0 bases for J; bases not matched to a gene: 4. Germline CDR1 reads MNHEY; CDR2 reads SMNVEV (reference sequence). The DNA of the CDR3 is TGTGCCAGCAGAGGCGGGACAGGGGGCTCTGGGGCCAACGTCCTGACTTTC. This sequence encodes CASRGGTGGSGANVLTF. The entire variable domain, with the rest obtained from reference TRBV27 and TRBJ2-6, is as follows: EAQVTQNPRYLITVTGKKLTVTCSQNMNHEYMSWYRQDPGLGLRQIYYSMNVEVTDKGDVPEGYKVSRKEKRNFPLILESPSPNQTSLYFCASRGGTGGSGANVLTFGAGSRLTVL.

This clonotype has more than one count but fewer than ten. The chain uses TRBV7-9 and TRBJ2-1; 9 positions match TRBD2. The CDR3 extends over 15 amino acids. V dropped 2 bases and J dropped 7; count of bases not matched to a gene: 6. Looked up from germline, CDR1 is SEHNR and CDR2 is FQNEAQ (reference sequence). The CDR3 coding sequence is TGTGCCAGCAGCTTAATTGCTAGCGGGAAAAATGAGCAGTTCTTC. It specifies CASSLIASGKNEQFF. Using reference TRBV7-9 and TRBJ2-1 for the parts outside the CDR3, the full variable domain is DTGVSQNPRHKITKRGQNVTFRCDPISEHNRLYWYRQTLGQGPEFLTYFQNEAQLEKSRLLSDRFSAERPKGSFSTLEIQRTEQGDSAMYLCASSLIASGKNEQFFGPGTRLTVL.

V usage is TRBV18 and J usage is TRBJ2-1, with TRBD1 identical over 7 bases. J lost 5 bases, V lost 6 bases, and 7 bases had no gene match. The CDR3 sequence is 14 residues long. Per the germline V gene, CDR1 is KGHSH and CDR2 is LQKENI. CDR3 nucleotides: TGTGCCAGCTCGCCCGGACAGGTGAACAATGAGCAGTTCTTC. Protein: CASSPGQVNNEQFF.

The chain joins TRBV6-4 to TRBJ1-2; no definite D call. Germline values: CDR1 MRHNA, CDR2 SNTAGT. The CDR3 is made up of 17 amino acids. V dropped 0 bases and J dropped 5 bases, with 19 bases sitting between them. The CDR3 DNA is TGTGCCAGCAGTGACTCGTGGGCCTCGGGCCTGAGTTATGGCTACACCTTC. This gives the protein CASSDSWASGLSYGYTF.

In regard to this clonotype: The junction differs from germline at one of its ends, possibly a read error. The CDR3 bases are TGCGTCAGCAGCTTGACGGGGCCAGGGGACGAGCAGTACTTC. Its protein product is CVSSLTGPGDEQYF. The chain joins TRBV5-1 to TRBJ2-7, with D tentatively TRBD1 (6 bases). The CDR3 loop spans 14 amino acids. Germline V lookup: CDR1 SGHRS, CDR2 YFSETQ.

This rearrangement joins TRBV5-1 to TRBJ2-1; D is possibly TRBD2 (5 bases). There are 15 residues in the CDR3. CDR1 is SGHRS and CDR2 is YFSETQ in the germline V gene. Trimming removed 4 bases from V and 5 bases from J, with 16 bases in between. CDR3 protein: CASSPTPVGNNEQFF. CDR3 DNA: TGCGCCAGCAGCCCCACCCCCGTCGGGAACAATGAGCAGTTCTTC.

The chain recombines TRBV7-6 with TRBJ2-5; 14 positions agree with TRBD2. Trimming at V came to 5 bases and at J to 11 bases, leaving 10 bases not matched to a gene. Per the germline V gene, CDR1 is SGHVS and CDR2 is FNYEAQ. The CDR3 totals 15 residues. CDR3 bases: TGTGCCAGCAGCCTCGGGACTAGCGGGAGCGGTGAGCAGTACTTC. Protein product: CASSLGTSGSGEQYF.

This chain links TRBV28 with TRBJ1-2; D not certain. Trimming shortened V by 8 bases and J by 4 bases, and 14 bases separated the two germline ends. This CDR3 has 13 residues. In germline, CDR1 is MDHEN, CDR2 SYDVKM. The DNA of the CDR3 is TGTGCCAGCGAGGTAGTCCGGGGCTATGGCTACACCTTC. This encodes CASEVVRGYGYTF.

V is TRBV29-1 and J is TRBJ1-6, with 8 positions matching TRBD1. The CDR3 consists of 13 residues. Germline V gene sequence: CDR1 SQVTM, CDR2 ANQGSEA. Unmatched junction bases numbered 3, after V lost 4 bases and J lost 7 bases. CDR3 sequence (DNA): TGCAGCGTTGGGGGACAGGCAAATTCACCCCTCCACTTT. This gives the protein CSVGGQANSPLHF. Filled out from reference TRBV29-1 and TRBJ1-6, the complete variable domain reads SAVISQKPSRDICQRGTSLTIQCQVDSQVTMMFWYRQQPGQSLTLIATANQGSEATYESGFVIDKFPISRPNLTFSTLTVSNMSPEDSSIYLCSVGGQANSPLHFGNGTRLTVT.

This clonotype has just a few counts. This sequence joins TRBV3-1 and TRBJ2-3; D gene ambiguous. The V and J ends lost 1 base and 4 bases respectively, with 6 bases between them. The CDR3 extends over 13 amino acids. Per the germline V gene, CDR1 is LGHDT and CDR2 is YNNKEL (reference sequence). The CDR3 DNA sequence: TGTGCCAGCAGCCAAGTTGTTCCAGATACGCAGTATTTT. Its translation is CASSQVVPDTQYF.

J is TRBJ1-2 and V is TRBV6-1; 8 positions agree with TRBD1. V lost 3 bases to trimming and J lost 5 bases; unmatched junction nucleotides: 8. Germline V CDR1 and CDR2: MNHNS, SASEGT. The CDR3 is made up of 15 amino acids. CDR3 nucleotides: TGTGCCAGCAGTGACCCTTCCAGGGGGCGTTATGGCTACACCTTC. As protein: CASSDPSRGRYGYTF.

V gene TRBV29-1 combines with J gene TRBJ2-1, with 9 bases aligning to TRBD2. Germline CDR1 and CDR2: SQVTM and ANQGSEA. The CDR3 length is 14 residues. The ends lost 6 bases at V and 3 bases at J; junction bases unmatched: 6. CDR3: CSVPSSGSYNEQFF. CDR3 DNA sequence: TGCAGCGTCCCCAGTAGCGGGAGCTACAATGAGCAGTTCTTC.

The V and J genes are TRBV21-1 and TRBJ2-7; TRBD1, the D gene given by the table, was not confirmed from the DNA. TRBV21-1 is a documented pseudogene. The CDR3 runs 16 residues. The CDR3 loop is CASSGTGARYSYEQYF. CDR3 DNA: TGTGCCAGCAGTGGGACGGGTGCGAGGTACAGTTACGAGCAGTACTTC.

The chain joins TRBV20-1 to TRBJ2-3, with D perhaps TRBD1 or TRBD2 (6 bases each). The CDR3 extends over 14 amino acids. Per the germline V gene, CDR1 is DFQATT and CDR2 is SNEGSKA (reference sequence). Trimming pared 2 bases from V and 2 bases from J, leaving 11 bases between. This CDR3 reads CSARPGASTDTQYF. The CDR3 nucleotides are TGCAGTGCTAGACCGGGGGCGTCCACAGATACGCAGTATTTT.

The J gene is TRBJ2-7, the V gene TRBV5-1; possibly TRBD2 for D (5 bases). The CDR3 is 15 residues long. Trimming shortened V by 2 bases and J by 3 bases, and 15 bases separated the two germline ends. Germline-derived CDR1 and CDR2 are SGHRS and YFSETQ. CDR3 sequence (DNA): TGCGCCAGCAGCTTTACACCTCGGAGGCTCTACGAGCAGTACTTC. Translated, it gives CASSFTPRRLYEQYF.

This clonotype was seen a few times. V is TRBV24-1 and J is TRBJ2-7; D unresolved. The CDR3 sequence is 16 residues long. The germline V and J ends were trimmed by 0 bases and 0 bases, with 11 bases remaining between them. The germline V gene has CDR1 KGHDR and CDR2 SFDVKD. The CDR3 DNA reads TGTGCCACCAGTGATTTGGTTAAAGCGTTCTCCTACGAGCAGTACTTC. Translated: CATSDLVKAFSYEQYF.

This chain connects TRBV2 to TRBJ2-5; 9 positions match TRBD1. Trimming removed 3 bases from V and 5 bases from J; junction bases left unmatched: 7. Germline CDR1 SNHLY, CDR2 FYNNEI. The CDR3 is made up of 15 amino acids. The CDR3: CASSDKTGGGETQYF. CDR3 nucleotides: TGTGCCAGCAGTGACAAGACAGGGGGAGGGGAGACCCAGTACTTC. Full variable domain (outside the CDR3, taken from reference TRBV2 and TRBJ2-5): EPEVTQTPSHQVTQMGQEVILRCVPISNHLYFYWYRQILGQKVEFLVSFYNNEISEKSEIFDDQFSVERPDGSNFTLKIRSTKLEDSAMYFCASSDKTGGGETQYFGPGTRLLVL.

This clonotype was detected only a few times. The chain's CDR3 is CASSYREGQMRETQYF. CDR3 nucleotide sequence: TGTGCCAGCAGCTATAGGGAGGGCCAGATGAGAGAGACCCAGTACTTC. The V call is TRBV11-1, the J call TRBJ2-5; 7 nucleotides align to TRBD2. This CDR3 region has 16 residues. J gave up 4 bases and V 4 bases, and 12 bases lay outside the gene matches. Germline V gene lookup returns CDR1 SGHAT and CDR2 FQDESV (reference sequence).